This TCR beta chain was documented in a study of T and B cells in COVID-19 patients. The germline gives CDR1 SGHTA, CDR2 FQGNSA. CDR3 length: 15 amino acids. The V end was cut by 1 base, the J end by 0 bases, with 10 bases between. BIOMED2 TRB-A/B primer pools were used in multiplex TRB PCR. MiXCR, applied by TCRdb to the multiplex PCR reads, yields one record per CDR3 protein. The sample yields about 4,100 distinct CDR3 sequences, around 23% seen once. From blood, about 250-550 ng of genomic DNA served as TRB template. Sequenced input: blood. V is TRBV7-2 and J is TRBJ2-7; the D gene is possibly TRBD1 (5 bases). This sequence was found in a human donor with active COVID-19. In DNA, the CDR3 is TGTGCCAGCAGCTTAGTACAGGTGCTCTCCTACGAGCAGTACTTC. It codes for CASSLVQVLSYEQYF. Based on the CDR3 plus reference TRBV7-2 and TRBJ2-7, the full variable domain is GAGVSQSPSNKVTEKGKDVELRCDPISGHTALYWYRQSLGQGLEFLIYFQGNSAPDKSGLPSDRFSAERTGGSVSTLTIQRTQQEDSAVYLCASSLVQVLSYEQYFGPGTRLTVT.